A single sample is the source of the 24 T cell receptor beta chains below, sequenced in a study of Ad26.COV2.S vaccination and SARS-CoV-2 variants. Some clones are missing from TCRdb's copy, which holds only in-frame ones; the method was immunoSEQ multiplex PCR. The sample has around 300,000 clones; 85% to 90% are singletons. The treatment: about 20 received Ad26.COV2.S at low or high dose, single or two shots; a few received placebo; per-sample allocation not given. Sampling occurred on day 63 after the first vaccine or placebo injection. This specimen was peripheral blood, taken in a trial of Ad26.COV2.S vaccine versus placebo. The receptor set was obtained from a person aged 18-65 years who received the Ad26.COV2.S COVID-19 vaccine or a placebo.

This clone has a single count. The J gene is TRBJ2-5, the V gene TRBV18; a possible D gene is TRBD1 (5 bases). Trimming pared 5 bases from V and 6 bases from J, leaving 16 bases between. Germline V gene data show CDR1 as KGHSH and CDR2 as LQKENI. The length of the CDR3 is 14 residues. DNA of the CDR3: TGTGCCAGCTCAACAGGTGGGGAAAAAAAGACCCAGTACTTC. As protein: CASSTGGEKKTQYF.

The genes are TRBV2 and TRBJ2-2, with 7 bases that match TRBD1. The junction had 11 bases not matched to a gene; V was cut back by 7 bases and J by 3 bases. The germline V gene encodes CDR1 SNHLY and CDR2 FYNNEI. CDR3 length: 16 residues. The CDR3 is CASTSTGRADTGELFF. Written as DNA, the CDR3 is TGTGCCAGCACCTCGACAGGGCGGGCGGACACCGGGGAGCTGTTTTTT.

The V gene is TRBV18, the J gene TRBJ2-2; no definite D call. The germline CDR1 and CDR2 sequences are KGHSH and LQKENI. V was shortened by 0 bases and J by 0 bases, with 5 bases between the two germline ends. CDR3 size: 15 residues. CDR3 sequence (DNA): TGTGCCAGCTCACCACCCAGGCCGAACACCGGGGAGCTGTTTTTT. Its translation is CASSPPRPNTGELFF.

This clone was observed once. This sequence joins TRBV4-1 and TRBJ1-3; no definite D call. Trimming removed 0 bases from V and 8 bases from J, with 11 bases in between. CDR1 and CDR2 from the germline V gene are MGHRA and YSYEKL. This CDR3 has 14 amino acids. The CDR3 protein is CASSQDPELDTIYF. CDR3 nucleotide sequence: TGCGCCAGCAGCCAAGATCCGGAGTTAGACACCATATATTTT.

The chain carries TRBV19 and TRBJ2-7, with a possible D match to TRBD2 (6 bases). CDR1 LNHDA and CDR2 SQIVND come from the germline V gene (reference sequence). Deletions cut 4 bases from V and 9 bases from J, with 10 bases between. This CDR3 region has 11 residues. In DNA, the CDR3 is TGTGCCAGTAGTAGCGGGGCCGGGCAGTACTTC. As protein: CASSSGAGQYF.

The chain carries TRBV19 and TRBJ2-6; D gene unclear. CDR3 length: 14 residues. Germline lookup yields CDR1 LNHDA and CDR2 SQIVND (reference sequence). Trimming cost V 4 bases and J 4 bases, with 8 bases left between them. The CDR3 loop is CASSRYIGANVLTF. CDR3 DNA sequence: TGTGCCAGTAGTAGATACATCGGGGCCAACGTCCTGACTTTC. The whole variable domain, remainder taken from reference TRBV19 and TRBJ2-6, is DGGITQSPKYLFRKEGQNVTLSCEQNLNHDAMYWYRQDPGQGLRLIYYSQIVNDFQKGDIAEGYSVSREKKESFPLTVTSAQKNPTAFYLCASSRYIGANVLTFGAGSRLTVL.

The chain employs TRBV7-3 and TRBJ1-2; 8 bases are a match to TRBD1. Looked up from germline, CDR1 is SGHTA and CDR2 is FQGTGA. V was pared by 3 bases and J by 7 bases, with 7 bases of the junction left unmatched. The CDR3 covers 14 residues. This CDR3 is CASSLGQGASGYTF. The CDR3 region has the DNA TGTGCCAGCAGCTTGGGGCAGGGGGCGAGTGGCTACACCTTC.

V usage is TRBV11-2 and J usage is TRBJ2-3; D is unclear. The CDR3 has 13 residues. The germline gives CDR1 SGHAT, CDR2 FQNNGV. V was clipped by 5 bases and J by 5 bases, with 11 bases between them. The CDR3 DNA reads TGTGCCAGCAGCCAAGGCGCAGAAGATACGCAGTATTTT. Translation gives CASSQGAEDTQYF.

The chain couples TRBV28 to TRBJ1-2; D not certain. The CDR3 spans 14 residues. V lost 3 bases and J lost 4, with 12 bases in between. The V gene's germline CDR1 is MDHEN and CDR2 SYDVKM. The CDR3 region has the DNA TGTGCCAGCAGTTTGATTGACGGAGGCTATGGCTACACCTTC. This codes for CASSLIDGGYGYTF.

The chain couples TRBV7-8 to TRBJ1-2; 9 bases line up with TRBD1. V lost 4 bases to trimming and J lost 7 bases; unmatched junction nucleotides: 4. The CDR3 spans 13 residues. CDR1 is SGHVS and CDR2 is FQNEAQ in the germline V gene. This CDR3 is CASSSGTGSGYTF. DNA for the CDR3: TGTGCCAGCAGCTCCGGGACAGGGTCTGGCTACACCTTC. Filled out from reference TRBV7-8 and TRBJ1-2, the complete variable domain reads GAGVSQSPRYKVAKRGQDVALRCDPISGHVSLFWYQQALGQGPEFLTYFQNEAQLDKSGLPSDRFFAERPEGSVSTLKIQRTQQEDSAVYLCASSSGTGSGYTFGSGTRLTVV.

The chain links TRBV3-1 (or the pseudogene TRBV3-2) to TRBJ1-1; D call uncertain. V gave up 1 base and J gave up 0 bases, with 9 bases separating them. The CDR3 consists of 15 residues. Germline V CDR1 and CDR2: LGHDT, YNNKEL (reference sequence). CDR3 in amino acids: CASSQGDLMNTEAFF. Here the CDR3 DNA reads TGTGCCAGCAGCCAAGGAGACCTTATGAACACTGAAGCTTTCTTT.

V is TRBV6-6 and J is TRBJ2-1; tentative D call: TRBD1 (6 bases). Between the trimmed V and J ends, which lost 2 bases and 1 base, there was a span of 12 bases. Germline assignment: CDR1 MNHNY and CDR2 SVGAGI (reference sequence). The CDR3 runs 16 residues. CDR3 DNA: TGTGCCAGCAGTTACGGGGGCAGGGGTTCCTACAATGAGCAGTTCTTC. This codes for CASSYGGRGSYNEQFF.

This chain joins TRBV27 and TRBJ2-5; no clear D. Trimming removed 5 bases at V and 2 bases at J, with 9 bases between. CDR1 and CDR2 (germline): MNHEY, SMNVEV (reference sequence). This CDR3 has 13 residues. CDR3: CASSRIPQETQYF. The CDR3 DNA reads TGTGCCAGCAGTCGTATCCCACAAGAGACCCAGTACTTC.

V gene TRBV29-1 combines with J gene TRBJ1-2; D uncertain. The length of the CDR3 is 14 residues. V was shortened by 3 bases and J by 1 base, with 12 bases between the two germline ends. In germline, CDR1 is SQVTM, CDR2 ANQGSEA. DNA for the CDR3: TGCAGCGTTGATAGCGGACCCGTTAACTATGGCTACACCTTC. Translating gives CSVDSGPVNYGYTF.

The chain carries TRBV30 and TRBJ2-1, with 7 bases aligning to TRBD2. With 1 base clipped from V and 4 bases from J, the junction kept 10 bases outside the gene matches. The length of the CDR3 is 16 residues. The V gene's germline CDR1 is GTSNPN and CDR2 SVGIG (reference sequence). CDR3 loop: CAWSGGAGDKYNEQFF. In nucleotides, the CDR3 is TGTGCCTGGAGTGGAGGGGCGGGAGATAAGTACAATGAGCAGTTCTTC.

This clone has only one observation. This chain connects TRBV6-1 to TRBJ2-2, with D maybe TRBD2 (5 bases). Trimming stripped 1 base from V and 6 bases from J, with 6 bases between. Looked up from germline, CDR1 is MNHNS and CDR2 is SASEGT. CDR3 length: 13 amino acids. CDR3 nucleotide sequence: TGTGCCAGCAGTGAAGTGGGAGCCGGGGAGCTGTTTTTT. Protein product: CASSEVGAGELFF.

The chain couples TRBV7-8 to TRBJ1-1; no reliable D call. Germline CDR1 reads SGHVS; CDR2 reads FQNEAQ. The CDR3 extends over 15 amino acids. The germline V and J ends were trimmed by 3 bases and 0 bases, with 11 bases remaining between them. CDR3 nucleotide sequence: TGTGCCAGCAGCTTTTCGGCTTCAGTGAACACTGAAGCTTTCTTT. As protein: CASSFSASVNTEAFF.

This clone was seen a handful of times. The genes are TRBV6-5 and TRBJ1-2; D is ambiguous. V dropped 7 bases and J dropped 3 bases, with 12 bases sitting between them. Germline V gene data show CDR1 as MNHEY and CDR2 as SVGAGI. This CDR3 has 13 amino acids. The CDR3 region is CASTPTGDYGYTF. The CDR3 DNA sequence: TGTGCCAGCACCCCCACCGGGGACTATGGCTACACCTTC.

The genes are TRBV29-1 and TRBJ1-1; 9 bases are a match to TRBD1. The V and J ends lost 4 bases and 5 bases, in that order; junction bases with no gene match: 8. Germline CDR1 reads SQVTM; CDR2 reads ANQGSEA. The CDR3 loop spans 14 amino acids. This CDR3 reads CSVARTGEGTEAFF. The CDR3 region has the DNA TGCAGCGTTGCCCGGACAGGGGAGGGGACTGAAGCTTTCTTT.

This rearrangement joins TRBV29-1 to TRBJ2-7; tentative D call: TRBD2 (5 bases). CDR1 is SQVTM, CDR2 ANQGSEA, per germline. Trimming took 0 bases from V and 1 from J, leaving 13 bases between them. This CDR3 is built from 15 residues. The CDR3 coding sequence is TGCAGCGTTGAAGATCGGAGAGGCGGGTCCTACGAGCAGTACTTC. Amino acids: CSVEDRRGGSYEQYF.

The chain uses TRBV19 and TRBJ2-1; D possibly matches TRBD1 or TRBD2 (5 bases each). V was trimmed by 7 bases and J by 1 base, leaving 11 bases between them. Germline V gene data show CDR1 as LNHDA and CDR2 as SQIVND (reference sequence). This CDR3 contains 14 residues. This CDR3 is CASNWGSSYNEQFF. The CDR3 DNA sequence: TGTGCCAGTAATTGGGGGTCATCCTACAATGAGCAGTTCTTC.

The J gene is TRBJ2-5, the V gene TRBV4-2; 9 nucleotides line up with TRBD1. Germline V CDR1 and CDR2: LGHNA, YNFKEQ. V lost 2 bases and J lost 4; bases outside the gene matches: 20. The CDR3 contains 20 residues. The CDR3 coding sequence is TGTGCCAGCAGCCAAAGGTCCGGGGGACAGGGAAAAGGAGGGCGAGAGACCCAGTACTTC. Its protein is CASSQRSGGQGKGGRETQYF.

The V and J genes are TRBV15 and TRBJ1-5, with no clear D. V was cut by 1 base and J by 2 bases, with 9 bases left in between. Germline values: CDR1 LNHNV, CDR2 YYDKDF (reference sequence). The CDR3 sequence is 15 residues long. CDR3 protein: CATSRGTTGNQPQHF. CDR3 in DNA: TGTGCCACCAGCAGAGGTACAACCGGCAATCAGCCCCAGCATTTT. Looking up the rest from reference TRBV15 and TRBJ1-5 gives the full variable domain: DAMVIQNPRYQVTQFGKPVTLSCSQTLNHNVMYWYQQKSSQAPKLLFHYYDKDFNNEADTPDNFQSRRPNTSFCFLDIRSPGLGDTAMYLCATSRGTTGNQPQHFGDGTRLSIL.

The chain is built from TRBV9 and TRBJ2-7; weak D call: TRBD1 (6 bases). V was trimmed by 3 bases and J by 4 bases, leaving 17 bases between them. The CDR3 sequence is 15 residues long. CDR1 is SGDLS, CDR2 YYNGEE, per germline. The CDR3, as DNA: TGTGCCAGCAGCGCAGGGGACGGATTGAATTACGAGCAGTACTTC. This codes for CASSAGDGLNYEQYF. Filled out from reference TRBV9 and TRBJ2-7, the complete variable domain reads DSGVTQTPKHLITATGQRVTLRCSPRSGDLSVYWYQQSLDQGLQFLIQYYNGEERAKGNILERFSAQQFPDLHSELNLSSLELGDSALYFCASSAGDGLNYEQYFGPGTRLTVT.